This TCR beta chain appears in the sequencing data of a study of blood T cells in healthy people across ages. Findings of the study overall: The study lacked donor CMV status, which possibly confounded expanded clonotype changes. Estimated diversity, derived from one million T cells, was regarded as an underestimate. With naive T cell percentage, TCR beta diversity showed a strong correlation.

This CDR3 spans 16 amino acids. Per the germline V gene, CDR1 is DFQATT and CDR2 is SNEGSKA (reference sequence). With a J-beta primer mix and a sample-barcoded 5' primer, a second PCR ran about 7 to 12 cycles. MiXCR was run by TCRdb on the 5' RACE reads, yielding one entry per CDR3 protein. The sample holds 1.5 million to 2 million distinct CDR3 sequences, less than 50% seen once. This clonotype was recorded once. Its specificity is unknown. The material sequenced was blood. The sequence was obtained from a woman in her forties in good health. The V call is TRBV20-1, the J call TRBJ2-7; 10 bases are a match to TRBD1. TRBJ2-5 matches the DNA end more closely, so the J call is doubtful. The CDR3 here is CSADGLSGTGDETQYF. CDR3 in DNA: TGCAGTGCAGACGGGCTTTCCGGGACAGGGGATGAGACCCAGTACTTC.